This TCR beta chain was captured by sequencing in a study of long-term antiretroviral therapy in people with HIV. Study background: By about a decade, the earliest samples predate the 2015 immediate-ART recommendation.

Per the germline V gene, CDR1 is LNHNV and CDR2 is YYDKDF (reference sequence). The trim removed 8 bases at V and 2 bases at J, leaving 7 bases unmatched. This CDR3 is 14 amino acids long. In regard to this clone: What it binds is unknown.

The assay, immunoSEQ v3.0, was run at survey level. Clones were read by immunoSEQ multiplex PCR, and TCRdb kept only the in-frame ones, dropping some. The top ten clones hold more than 3.5% of a sample with more than 20,000 clones, 82% of them seen once. Study-wide findings and caveats: Relative to transplant donor controls, diversity remained lower despite increasing after ART. Repertoires from HIV showed CDR3 length ranges narrower than those of controls. All time points showed a repertoire dominated by clones expanded before ART.

The sequence came from a man younger than 30 with HIV. The chain combines TRBV15 with TRBJ2-3; 7 bases are a match to TRBD2. The specimen comprised unsorted PBMCs, sampled 0.5 years after starting antiretroviral therapy. The CDR3, as DNA: TGTGCCACCCAGGGAGGGCTGATCACAGATACGCAGTATTTT. Encoded protein: CATQGGLITDTQYF.